This entry concerns a single T cell receptor (beta chain). Antigen specificity is unknown. Trimming at V came to 0 bases and at J to 8 bases, leaving 6 bases not matched to a gene. The CDR3 runs 14 residues. Germline CDR1 SGHRS, CDR2 YFSETQ. This sample was included in a study of T cell responses to AZD1222 COVID-19 vaccine. Whole-study findings and limits: As reported, nearly half of all spike-specific TCRs target variant regions that are unmutated.

The method was immunoSEQ multiplex PCR; TCRdb's version includes in-frame clones alone and lacks a portion of them. This sample has about 55,000 clones, with roughly 87% found just once. The receptor was derived from an adult in good health. The material sequenced was peripheral blood, taken on day 0 of AZD1222 vaccination. This rearrangement joins TRBV5-1 to TRBJ1-1; 8 nucleotides agree with TRBD1. The CDR3 DNA reads TGCGCCAGCAGCTTGGGGACAGGGCCCCGGGAAGCTTTCTTT. Translating gives CASSLGTGPREAFF.